This T cell receptor (beta chain) was sequenced during a study of neurological immune-mediated disorders. Findings and caveats of the study: Whereas HTLV-1-associated myelopathy showed the most TCR clonal expansion, multiple sclerosis showed the least, with levels below those of healthy controls.

By 5'RACE with 10-nucleotide random UMIs, the cDNA was made. Every sequencing run drew on 15-18 subjects and yielded over 200 million TCR-beta sequences. TCRdb reprocessed the 5' RACE reads with MiXCR, giving one entry per CDR3 protein. The sample holds 50,000 to 55,000 distinct CDR3 sequences; 10% are singletons and the top ten take over 4%. This clonotype was seen repeatedly, ten times or more. Its antigen is as yet unknown. This CDR3 has 13 amino acids. V trimming: 0 bases; J trimming: 5 bases; junction bases outside the gene matches: 1. Germline values: CDR1 SGHRS, CDR2 YFSETQ. Sequencing used PBMCs. The clonotype originates from a man in his 70s with HTLV-1-associated myelopathy (HAM/TSP). The rearrangement links TRBV5-1 to TRBJ1-1; 7 bases line up with TRBD1. DNA of the CDR3: TGCGCCAGCAGCTTGGCACAGGGGACTGAAGCTTTCTTT. It is translated as CASSLAQGTEAFF.